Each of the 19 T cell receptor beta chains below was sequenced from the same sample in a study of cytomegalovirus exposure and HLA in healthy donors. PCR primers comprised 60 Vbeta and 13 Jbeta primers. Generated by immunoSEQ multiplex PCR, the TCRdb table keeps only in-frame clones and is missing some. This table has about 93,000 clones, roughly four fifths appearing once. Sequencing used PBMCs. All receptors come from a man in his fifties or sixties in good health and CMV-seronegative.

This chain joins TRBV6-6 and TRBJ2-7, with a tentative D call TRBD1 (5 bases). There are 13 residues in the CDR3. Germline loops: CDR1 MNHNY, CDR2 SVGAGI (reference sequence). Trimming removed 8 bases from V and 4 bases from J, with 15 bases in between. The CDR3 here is CASHEWQGYEQYF. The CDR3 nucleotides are TGTGCCAGCCATGAGTGGCAGGGATACGAGCAGTACTTC.

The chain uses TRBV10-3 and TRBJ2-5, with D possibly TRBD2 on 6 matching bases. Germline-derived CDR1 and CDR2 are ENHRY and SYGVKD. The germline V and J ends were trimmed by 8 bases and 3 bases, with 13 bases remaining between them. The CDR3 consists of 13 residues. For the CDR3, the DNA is TGTGCCATCGGCGCTAGCGAGGAAGAGACCCAGTACTTC. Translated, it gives CAIGASEEETQYF.

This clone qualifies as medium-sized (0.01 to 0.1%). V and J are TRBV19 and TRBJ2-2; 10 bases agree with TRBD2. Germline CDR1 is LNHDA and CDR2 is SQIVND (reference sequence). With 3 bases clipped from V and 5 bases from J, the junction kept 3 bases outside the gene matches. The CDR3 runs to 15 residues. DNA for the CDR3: TGTGCCAGTAGTATCAGCGGGAGGGGGACCGGGGAGCTGTTTTTT. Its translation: CASSISGRGTGELFF.

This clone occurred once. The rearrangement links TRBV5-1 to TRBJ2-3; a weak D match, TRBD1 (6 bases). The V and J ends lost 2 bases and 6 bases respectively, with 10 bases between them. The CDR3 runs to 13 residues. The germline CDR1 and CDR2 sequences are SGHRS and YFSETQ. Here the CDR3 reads CASSLTGSDTQYF. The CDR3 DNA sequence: TGCGCCAGCAGCTTAACAGGGTCCGATACGCAGTATTTT.

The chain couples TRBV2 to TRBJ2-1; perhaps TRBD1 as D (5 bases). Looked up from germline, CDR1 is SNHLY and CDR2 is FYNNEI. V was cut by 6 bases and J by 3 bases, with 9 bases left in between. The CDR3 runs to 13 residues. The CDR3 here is CASRDDSYNEQFF. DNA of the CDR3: TGTGCCAGCAGGGACGACAGCTACAATGAGCAGTTCTTC.

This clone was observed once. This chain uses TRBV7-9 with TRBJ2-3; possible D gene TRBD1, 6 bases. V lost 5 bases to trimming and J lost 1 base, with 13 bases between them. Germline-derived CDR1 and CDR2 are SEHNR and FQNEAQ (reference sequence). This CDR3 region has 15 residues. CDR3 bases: TGTGCCAGCAGCAAGGACAGCCCCGGCACAGATACGCAGTATTTT. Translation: CASSKDSPGTDTQYF.

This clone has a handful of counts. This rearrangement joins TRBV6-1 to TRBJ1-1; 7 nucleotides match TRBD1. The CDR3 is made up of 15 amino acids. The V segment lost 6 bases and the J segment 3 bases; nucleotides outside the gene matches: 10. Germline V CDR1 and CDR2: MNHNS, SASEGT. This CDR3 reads CASREMTGKDTEAFF. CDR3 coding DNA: TGTGCCAGCAGGGAAATGACAGGGAAGGACACTGAAGCTTTCTTT.

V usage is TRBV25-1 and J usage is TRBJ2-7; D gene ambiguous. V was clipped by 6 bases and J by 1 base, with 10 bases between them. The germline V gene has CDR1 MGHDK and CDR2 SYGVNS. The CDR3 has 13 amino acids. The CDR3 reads CASRTAGSYEQYF. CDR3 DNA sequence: TGTGCCAGCAGAACGGCAGGTTCCTACGAGCAGTACTTC.

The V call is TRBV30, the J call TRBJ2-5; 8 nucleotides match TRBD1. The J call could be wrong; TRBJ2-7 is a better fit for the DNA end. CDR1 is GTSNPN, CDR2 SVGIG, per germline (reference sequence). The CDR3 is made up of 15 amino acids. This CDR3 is CAWSRLGQASYEQYF. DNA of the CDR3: TGTGCCTGGTCCCGACTGGGACAGGCATCCTACGAGCAGTACTTC.

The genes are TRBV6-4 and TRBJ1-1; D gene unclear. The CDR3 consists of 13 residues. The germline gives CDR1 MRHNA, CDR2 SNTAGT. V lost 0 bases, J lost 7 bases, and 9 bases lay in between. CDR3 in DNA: TGTGCCAGCAGTGACTCGAGAGGCAGTGAAGCTTTCTTT. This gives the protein CASSDSRGSEAFF.

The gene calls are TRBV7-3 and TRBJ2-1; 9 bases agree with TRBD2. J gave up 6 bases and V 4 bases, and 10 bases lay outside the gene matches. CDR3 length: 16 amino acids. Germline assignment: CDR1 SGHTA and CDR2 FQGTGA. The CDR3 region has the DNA TGTGCCAGCAGCTCCGCGGGAGGGCTAAAGAGCAATGAGCAGTTCTTC. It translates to CASSSAGGLKSNEQFF.

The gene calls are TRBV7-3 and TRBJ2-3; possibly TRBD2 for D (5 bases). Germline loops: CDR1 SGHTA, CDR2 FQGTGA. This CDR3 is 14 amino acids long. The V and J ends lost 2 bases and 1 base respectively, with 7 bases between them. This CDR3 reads CASSLAGGTDTQYF. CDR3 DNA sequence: TGTGCCAGCAGCTTAGCGGGCGGCACAGATACGCAGTATTTT.

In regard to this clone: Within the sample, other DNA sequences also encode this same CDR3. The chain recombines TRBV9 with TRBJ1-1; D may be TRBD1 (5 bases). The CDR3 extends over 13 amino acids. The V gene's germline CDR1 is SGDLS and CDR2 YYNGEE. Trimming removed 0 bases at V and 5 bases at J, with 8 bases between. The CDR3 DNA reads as TGTGCCAGCAGCGTAGAAGGGGAAACTGAAGCTTTCTTT. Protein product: CASSVEGETEAFF.

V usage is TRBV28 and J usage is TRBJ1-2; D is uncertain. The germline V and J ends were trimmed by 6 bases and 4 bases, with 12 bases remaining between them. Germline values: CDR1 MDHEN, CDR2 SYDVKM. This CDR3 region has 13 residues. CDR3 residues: CASSEEVTYGYTF. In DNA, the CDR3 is TGTGCCAGCAGCGAGGAGGTTACCTATGGCTACACCTTC.

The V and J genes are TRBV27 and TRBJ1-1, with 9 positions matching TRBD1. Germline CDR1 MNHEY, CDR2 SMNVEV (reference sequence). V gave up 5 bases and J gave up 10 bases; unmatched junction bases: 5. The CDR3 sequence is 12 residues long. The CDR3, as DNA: TGTGCCAGCAGTACAGGGGGCGCCGGAGCTTTCTTT. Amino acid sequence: CASSTGGAGAFF.

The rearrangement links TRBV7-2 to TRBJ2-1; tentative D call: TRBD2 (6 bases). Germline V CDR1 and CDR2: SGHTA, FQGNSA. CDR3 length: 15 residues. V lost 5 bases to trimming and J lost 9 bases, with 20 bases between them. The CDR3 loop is CASSQAGRRGGEQFF. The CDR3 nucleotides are TGTGCCAGCAGCCAGGCGGGACGCCGGGGAGGTGAGCAGTTCTTC.

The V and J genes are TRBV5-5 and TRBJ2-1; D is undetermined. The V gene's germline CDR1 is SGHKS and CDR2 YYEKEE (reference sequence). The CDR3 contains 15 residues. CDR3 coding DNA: TGTGCAACCCAGACGGGTCCCGGCTCCTACAATGAGCAGTTCTTC. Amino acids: CATQTGPGSYNEQFF.

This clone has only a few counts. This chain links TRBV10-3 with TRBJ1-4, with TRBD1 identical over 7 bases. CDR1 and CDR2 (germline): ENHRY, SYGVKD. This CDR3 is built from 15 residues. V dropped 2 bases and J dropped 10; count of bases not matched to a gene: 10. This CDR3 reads CAISEARGKTGKLFF. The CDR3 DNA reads TGTGCCATCAGTGAGGCCAGGGGGAAGACAGGAAAACTGTTTTTT.

The CDR3 loop is CASSLVGGVLRGAGTEAFF. The CDR3 DNA follows: TGTGCCAGCAGTTTAGTGGGGGGGGTTCTTAGGGGGGCGGGCACTGAAGCTTTCTTT. This chain joins TRBV28 and TRBJ1-1, with D maybe TRBD1 (6 bases). The CDR3 sequence is 19 residues long. Trimming stripped 2 bases from V and 4 bases from J, with 26 bases between. Germline loops: CDR1 MDHEN, CDR2 SYDVKM.